The 30 T cell receptor beta chains reported below all come from one sample, sequenced in a study of lymphopenia after photon versus proton radiotherapy. Libraries were prepared by immunoSEQ multiplex PCR; TCRdb keeps only in-frame clonotypes and omits some of them. The sample holds about 83,000 clones, around 80% seen once. The sequencing used peripheral blood, collected from a patient treated with proton-based radiotherapy. All receptors derive from a man between 60 and 70 years old with pancreatic cancer.

V gene TRBV5-6 combines with J gene TRBJ2-7; 7 bases are shared with TRBD1. The CDR3 runs to 15 residues. V shed 0 bases and J 0 bases; nucleotides not matched to a gene: 3. The germline gives CDR1 SGHDT, CDR2 YYEEEE. The CDR3 region has the DNA TGTGCCAGCAGCTTGGGGTGGGACAGCTCCTACGAGCAGTACTTC. This translates into CASSLGWDSSYEQYF.

The gene calls are TRBV9 and TRBJ2-1; 10 bases are shared with TRBD1. V shed 0 bases, J shed 4 bases, and the junction held 1 base outside the gene matches. CDR1 and CDR2 from the germline V gene are SGDLS and YYNGEE. There are 15 residues in the CDR3. Written as DNA, the CDR3 is TGTGCCAGCAGCGTAGGGGACAGGGGTTACAATGAGCAGTTCTTC. It yields the protein CASSVGDRGYNEQFF.

The chain has TRBV27 and TRBJ1-5; weak D call: TRBD1 (6 bases). Trimming left V 6 bases short and J 3 bases short, with 18 bases between. In germline, CDR1 is MNHEY, CDR2 SMNVEV (reference sequence). The CDR3 contains 16 residues. The CDR3 reads CASSSDPTGINQPQHF. In DNA, the CDR3 is TGTGCCAGCAGCTCCGACCCGACAGGTATCAATCAGCCCCAGCATTTT.

This clone has a single count. This chain joins TRBV28 and TRBJ1-1; D perhaps matches TRBD1 (6 bases). Trimming stripped 2 bases from V and 5 bases from J, with 12 bases between. The CDR3 has 14 residues. Germline V lookup: CDR1 MDHEN, CDR2 SYDVKM. CDR3 in DNA: TGTGCCAGCAGTTTAGAGGGGGGAGGTACTGAAGCTTTCTTT. It is translated as CASSLEGGGTEAFF. The full variable domain, in which reference TRBV28 and TRBJ1-1 provide the parts outside the CDR3, is DVKVTQSSRYLVKRTGEKVFLECVQDMDHENMFWYRQDPGLGLRLIYFSYDVKMKEKGDIPEGYSVSREKKERFSLILESASTNQTSMYLCASSLEGGGTEAFFGQGTRLTVV.

The rearrangement joins TRBV5-1 to TRBJ2-3; 11 bases are a match to TRBD1. The V gene end was trimmed by 4 bases and the J gene end by 0 bases; junction bases not matched to a gene: 10. The CDR3 covers 18 residues. The germline V gene encodes CDR1 SGHRS and CDR2 YFSETQ. The CDR3, as DNA: TGCGCCAGCAGCCTAGGACAGGGGGCGGGTCCTAGCACAGATACGCAGTATTTT. Its protein product is CASSLGQGAGPSTDTQYF.

This clone appeared once. This chain connects TRBV28 to TRBJ2-7, with D perhaps matching TRBD2 (6 bases). CDR1 MDHEN and CDR2 SYDVKM come from the germline V gene. The CDR3 has 15 amino acids. Trimming shortened V by 5 bases and J by 9 bases, and 23 bases separated the two germline ends. This chain's CDR3 is CASSPPAGPWRGQYF. The DNA of the CDR3 is TGTGCCAGCAGTCCACCGGCGGGCCCGTGGCGGGGGCAGTACTTC.

This chain connects TRBV6-5 to TRBJ1-5; D remains ambiguous. The CDR3 spans 13 residues. Germline CDR1 reads MNHEY; CDR2 reads SVGAGI. V was shortened by 2 bases and J by 0 bases, with 2 bases between the two germline ends. CDR3 sequence reads: CASSYDSNQPQHF. As DNA, the CDR3 is TGTGCCAGCAGTTACGATAGCAATCAGCCCCAGCATTTT.

V is TRBV7-8 and J is TRBJ2-7; TRBD2 is a possible D gene (6 bases). Per the germline V gene, CDR1 is SGHVS and CDR2 is FQNEAQ. The CDR3 has 16 residues. V shed 1 base and J shed 0 bases, with 13 bases lying between them. DNA of the CDR3: TGTGCCAGCAGCTTAGACCTCGGGAGTGCCTCCTACGAGCAGTACTTC. It translates to CASSLDLGSASYEQYF.

The chain uses TRBV2 and TRBJ1-3; D gene unclear. Germline V gene lookup returns CDR1 SNHLY and CDR2 FYNNEI. Trimming stripped 0 bases from V and 4 bases from J, with 10 bases between. The CDR3 runs to 15 residues. This CDR3 is CASSEARAFGNTIYF. In DNA form, the CDR3 reads TGTGCCAGCAGTGAAGCCCGGGCTTTCGGAAACACCATATATTTT.

As concerns this clone: At one end the junction does not follow the germline gene, possibly because of a read error. The DNA for the CDR3 is TGTGCTAGCAGCTTACAGCAGACGGATACGCAGTATTTT. Translated, it gives CASSLQQTDTQYF. The chain combines TRBV7-7 with TRBJ2-3; D ambiguous. This CDR3 has 13 amino acids. CDR1 is SSHAT, CDR2 FNYEAQ, per germline (reference sequence). Using reference TRBV7-7 and TRBJ2-3 for the parts outside the CDR3, the full variable domain is GAGVSQSPRYKVTKRGQDVTLRCDPISSHATLYWYQQALGQGPEFLTYFNYEAQPDKSGLPSDRFSAERPEGSISTLTIQRTEQRDSAMYRCASSLQQTDTQYFGPGTRLTVL.

The chain has TRBV11-3 and TRBJ2-7; TRBD1 matches at 9 bases. CDR1 is SGHNT, CDR2 YENEEA, per germline. With 5 bases clipped from V and 0 bases from J, the junction kept 11 bases outside the gene matches. This CDR3 has 17 amino acids. The CDR3 DNA sequence: TGTGCCAGCAGCGGGGGCGGTTGGGGACAGGGCTCCTACGAGCAGTACTTC. The encoded protein is CASSGGGWGQGSYEQYF.

The chain employs TRBV19 and TRBJ2-2, with D maybe TRBD1 (6 bases). The CDR3 is 12 amino acids. Germline values: CDR1 LNHDA, CDR2 SQIVND (reference sequence). Trimming pared 6 bases from V and 5 bases from J, leaving 7 bases between. The chain's CDR3 is CASRTGTGELFF. CDR3 sequence (DNA): TGTGCCAGTAGGACAGGTACCGGGGAGCTGTTTTTT.

The gene calls are TRBV11-3 and TRBJ2-1; 9 nucleotides align to TRBD2. The CDR3 sequence is 15 residues long. CDR1 SGHNT and CDR2 YENEEA come from the germline V gene. V lost 5 bases to trimming and J lost 7 bases; unmatched junction nucleotides: 9. This CDR3 is CASSTIAGGNNEQFF. CDR3 bases: TGTGCCAGCAGCACCATCGCGGGAGGGAATAATGAGCAGTTCTTC.

This chain connects TRBV28 to TRBJ2-7; D is ambiguous. The V gene's germline CDR1 is MDHEN and CDR2 SYDVKM. V gave up 8 bases and J gave up 7 bases, with 12 bases separating them. This CDR3 contains 11 residues. For the CDR3, the DNA is TGTGCCAGCCGCGGCCTTGGGGAGCAGTACTTC. The encoded protein is CASRGLGEQYF. The variable domain in full, completed from reference TRBV28 and TRBJ2-7, reads DVKVTQSSRYLVKRTGEKVFLECVQDMDHENMFWYRQDPGLGLRLIYFSYDVKMKEKGDIPEGYSVSREKKERFSLILESASTNQTSMYLCASRGLGEQYFGPGTRLTVT.

V usage is TRBV9 and J usage is TRBJ2-3; no clear D gene. V lost 4 bases to trimming and J lost 3 bases, with 6 bases between them. The CDR3 length is 12 residues. Germline V gene lookup returns CDR1 SGDLS and CDR2 YYNGEE. DNA for the CDR3: TGTGCCAGCAGCCTCAGTACAGATACGCAGTATTTT. Translated: CASSLSTDTQYF.

This chain links TRBV2 with TRBJ2-7; TRBD1 matches 8 bases. Trimming removed 3 bases from V and 3 bases from J; junction bases left unmatched: 7. This CDR3 spans 15 amino acids. The germline gives CDR1 SNHLY, CDR2 FYNNEI. The CDR3 spells CASSDKWTGRYEQYF. CDR3 bases: TGTGCCAGCAGTGACAAGTGGACAGGGCGCTACGAGCAGTACTTC.

V usage is TRBV4-3 and J usage is TRBJ2-5; 7 bases align to TRBD2. The germline CDR1 and CDR2 sequences are LGHNA and YSLEER. The CDR3 length is 15 residues. The J segment lost 7 bases and the V segment lost 0 bases, leaving 8 bases of the junction unmatched. CDR3 loop: CASSQELAGAATQYF. In nucleotides, the CDR3 is TGCGCCAGCAGCCAAGAGTTGGCGGGAGCGGCGACCCAGTACTTC.

The chain combines TRBV13 with TRBJ1-5; D not certain. The CDR3 consists of 16 residues. Trimming stripped 0 bases from V and 4 bases from J, with 13 bases between. Germline loops: CDR1 PRHDT, CDR2 FYEKMQ (reference sequence). The CDR3 nucleotides read TGTGCCAGCAGCTTAGGGGGCGGGCAGCGAAATCAGCCCCAGCATTTT. Translating it yields CASSLGGGQRNQPQHF.

This clone was found once. This chain connects TRBV5-4 to TRBJ2-1, with TRBD2 as a possible D gene (6 bases). The CDR3 length is 16 residues. The V gene lost 0 bases and the J gene lost 5 bases, with 15 bases spanning the gap. Germline CDR1 and CDR2: SGHNT and YYREEE (reference sequence). The CDR3, as DNA: TGTGCCAGCAGCTTGGGCTCGAGGTGGGGGGACAATGAGCAGTTCTTC. This gives the protein CASSLGSRWGDNEQFF.

This chain links TRBV7-3 with TRBJ2-3; D is undetermined. CDR3 size: 15 residues. V was trimmed by 5 bases and J by 4 bases, leaving 16 bases between them. Germline values: CDR1 SGHTA, CDR2 FQGTGA. CDR3 protein: CASSPYAMGADTQYF. CDR3 nucleotide sequence: TGTGCCAGCAGCCCATATGCCATGGGTGCAGATACGCAGTATTTT.

This chain links TRBV7-8 with TRBJ2-2, with a weak D call TRBD2 (5 bases). Deletions cut 5 bases from V and 0 bases from J, with 10 bases between. The CDR3 contains 15 residues. From germline, CDR1 is SGHVS and CDR2 FQNEAQ. CDR3 loop: CASSPTRANTGELFF. CDR3 coding DNA: TGTGCCAGCAGCCCCACTAGGGCGAACACCGGGGAGCTGTTTTTT.

The gene calls are TRBV4-1 and TRBJ2-3, with 12 bases identical to TRBD2. CDR1 MGHRA and CDR2 YSYEKL come from the germline V gene. V trimming: 0 bases; J trimming: 7 bases; junction bases outside the gene matches: 8. This CDR3 region has 17 residues. CDR3 in amino acids: CASSQDQETSGSNTQYF. CDR3 coding DNA: TGCGCCAGCAGCCAAGATCAAGAGACTAGCGGGAGTAATACGCAGTATTTT.

This clone appeared a single time. V and J are TRBV2 and TRBJ1-5; TRBD1 agrees at 9 bases. V lost 5 bases to trimming and J lost 7 bases; unmatched junction nucleotides: 12. This CDR3 spans 16 amino acids. Germline assignment: CDR1 SNHLY and CDR2 FYNNEI. CDR3 region: CASSTPLGQGGQPQHF. DNA of the CDR3: TGTGCCAGCAGTACTCCTTTGGGACAGGGAGGACAGCCCCAGCATTTT.

This clone was counted a single time. This chain connects TRBV5-4 to TRBJ2-2; D ambiguous. The CDR3 runs 13 residues. The V end lost 0 bases, the J end lost 7 bases, and 7 bases lay between the germline ends. Germline CDR1 is SGHNT and CDR2 is YYREEE (reference sequence). The CDR3 here is CASSLGMRGELFF. CDR3 coding DNA: TGTGCCAGCAGCTTGGGCATGCGCGGGGAGCTGTTTTTT.

The V gene is TRBV7-2, the J gene TRBJ2-2; no clear D. With 3 bases removed from V and 1 base from J, the gap between germline ends came to 9 bases. This CDR3 is built from 15 residues. Germline CDR1 reads SGHTA; CDR2 reads FQGNSA. The CDR3 nucleotides are TGTGCCAGCAGCTTTGGAAGCATGAACACCGGGGAGCTGTTTTTT. Translation gives CASSFGSMNTGELFF.

The V and J genes are TRBV6-1 and TRBJ2-1, with D possibly being TRBD2 (5 bases). Deletions cut 4 bases from V and 9 bases from J, with 22 bases between. Germline loops: CDR1 MNHNS, CDR2 SASEGT. This CDR3 comprises 16 residues. The CDR3: CASSGYAEVFFGEQFF. The CDR3 nucleotides are TGTGCCAGCAGTGGGTATGCGGAGGTCTTCTTCGGTGAGCAGTTCTTC.

V is TRBV28 and J is TRBJ1-5; D gene ambiguous. Germline CDR1 is MDHEN and CDR2 is SYDVKM. There are 14 residues in the CDR3. V shed 8 bases and J shed 2 bases, with 13 bases lying between them. The CDR3 is CASGVKLGNQPQHF. CDR3 nucleotide sequence: TGTGCCAGCGGGGTGAAGTTGGGCAATCAGCCCCAGCATTTT.

This clone was detected once. V and J are TRBV25-1 and TRBJ2-5; D call uncertain. Germline values: CDR1 MGHDK, CDR2 SYGVNS. The CDR3 has 14 residues. V dropped 3 bases and J dropped 2 bases, with 10 bases sitting between them. In DNA form, the CDR3 reads TGTGCCAGCAGTGACCGCCTCCTTCAAGAGACCCAGTACTTC. It encodes CASSDRLLQETQYF.

The chain joins TRBV7-6 to TRBJ2-6; no clear D gene. The V and J ends lost 1 base and 4 bases respectively, with 2 bases between them. This CDR3 is 13 amino acids long. Germline V CDR1 and CDR2: SGHVS, FNYEAQ. CDR3 loop: CASSLVGANVLTF. In DNA form, the CDR3 reads TGTGCCAGCAGCTTAGTCGGGGCCAACGTCCTGACTTTC.

The V call is TRBV28, the J call TRBJ2-7, with D perhaps matching TRBD1 (5 bases). CDR1 is MDHEN, CDR2 SYDVKM, per germline. Trimming stripped 6 bases from V and 6 bases from J, with 18 bases between. This CDR3 region has 14 residues. The CDR3 is CASSPTRQYPEQYF. The CDR3 nucleotides are TGTGCCAGCAGCCCTACTCGACAGTATCCCGAGCAGTACTTC. The full variable domain, with the rest looked up from reference TRBV28 and TRBJ2-7, is DVKVTQSSRYLVKRTGEKVFLECVQDMDHENMFWYRQDPGLGLRLIYFSYDVKMKEKGDIPEGYSVSREKKERFSLILESASTNQTSMYLCASSPTRQYPEQYFGPGTRLTVT.